Below are 8 T cell receptor beta chains sequenced from a single sample in a study of T-cell memory formation after mild COVID-19. TCRdb independently ran MiXCR on the 5' RACE reads; one entry per CDR3 protein. The profile shows around 250,000 distinct CDR3 sequences, around 15% of them singletons. Sequences were obtained from PBMCs or a T cell subset sorted from them (not recorded which). These receptors were collected from a man between 18 and 29 years old who had mild COVID-19 (a few samples of this study predate the infection). Cell type and time point are not known.

This clonotype came up many times. The genes are TRBV7-8 and TRBJ2-3; 7 bases fit TRBD1. The ends lost 3 bases at V and 10 bases at J; junction bases unmatched: 7. The CDR3 runs 13 residues. The germline CDR1 and CDR2 sequences are SGHVS and FQNEAQ. CDR3 region: CASSLGLQGPQYF. The CDR3 DNA reads as TGTGCCAGCAGCTTGGGTTTACAGGGGCCGCAGTATTTT.

J is TRBJ2-2 and V is TRBV6-2 or TRBV6-3; D unresolved. Trimming removed 5 bases from V and 0 bases from J, with 16 bases in between. This CDR3 region has 17 residues. The germline V gene encodes CDR1 MNHEY and CDR2 SVGEGT. CDR3: CASSPRPHKTNTGELFF. The CDR3 nucleotides read TGTGCCAGCAGTCCACGCCCTCACAAGACGAACACCGGGGAGCTGTTTTTT.

This chain links TRBV4-3 with TRBJ2-3, with D unresolved. The V gene lost 5 bases and the J gene lost 2 bases, with 8 bases spanning the gap. Looked up from germline, CDR1 is LGHNA and CDR2 is YSLEER. The CDR3 is made up of 13 amino acids. The CDR3 is CASSTGHTDTQYF. CDR3 nucleotide sequence: TGCGCCAGCAGCACCGGGCACACAGATACGCAGTATTTT.

A few counts support this clonotype. CDR3 amino acids: CASSQDVTNYGYTF. The DNA of the CDR3 is TGCGCCAGCAGCCAAGATGTAACTAACTATGGCTACACCTTC. The V and J genes are TRBV4-3 and TRBJ1-2; D not resolved. V was cut by 0 bases and J by 0 bases, with 5 bases left in between. Germline values: CDR1 LGHNA, CDR2 YSLEER. The CDR3 consists of 14 residues.

The chain employs TRBV7-9 and TRBJ1-6; D uncertain. Trimming removed 1 base at V and 8 bases at J, with 3 bases between. This CDR3 region has 12 residues. Germline loops: CDR1 SEHNR, CDR2 FQNEAQ (reference sequence). CDR3 sequence: CASSLDHSPLHF. The CDR3 DNA sequence: TGTGCCAGCAGCTTAGATCATTCACCCCTCCACTTT.

The V call is TRBV7-9, the J call TRBJ2-7, with TRBD1 as a possible D gene (5 bases). CDR1 and CDR2 from the germline V gene are SEHNR and FQNEAQ (reference sequence). The CDR3 contains 14 residues. V lost 4 bases and J lost 2, with 12 bases in between. The CDR3 bases are TGTGCCAGCAGCTCATCCCAGGGCCCCTACGAGCAGTACGTC. It yields the protein CASSSSQGPYEQYV.

This clonotype was seen at least ten times. CDR3 sequence reads: CASSYAREGGELFF. The DNA for the CDR3 is TGTGCCAGCAGTTACGCAAGGGAGGGCGGGGAGCTGTTTTTT. The chain is built from TRBV6-6 and TRBJ2-2; 7 nucleotides align to TRBD2. Trimming at V came to 2 bases and at J to 7 bases, leaving 4 bases not matched to a gene. In germline, CDR1 is MNHNY, CDR2 SVGAGI (reference sequence). CDR3 length: 14 amino acids.

This clonotype was seen more than once but under ten times. J is TRBJ2-3 and V is TRBV4-3, with D hard to call. Germline V gene data show CDR1 as LGHNA and CDR2 as YSLEER. This CDR3 has 15 residues. Between the trimmed V and J ends, which lost 1 base and 0 bases, there was a span of 8 bases. CDR3 coding DNA: TGCGCCAGCAGCCAAGGGTATTCCAGCACAGATACGCAGTATTTT. The encoded protein is CASSQGYSSTDTQYF.